Detailed here is one TCR beta chain. Per the authors' pipeline: Reference gene primers were amplified, and this amplification served to estimate nucleated cell counts. The protocol was immunoSEQ multiplex PCR, while the TCRdb copy is restricted to in-frame clones and leaves out a portion. The D gene and trimming were derived from the DNA, and the V and J assignments and clone size from that table. Among over 250,000 clones, about nine tenths were seen once, and the ten largest hold approximately 2.2%. The V gene's germline CDR1 is LGHNT and CDR2 FRNRAP. The V segment lost 7 bases and the J segment 4 bases; nucleotides outside the gene matches: 3. The CDR3 consists of 12 residues. This sample is drawn from a study of blood T cell repertoires in COVID-19. Looking at the study overall: Samples taken during acute and convalescent COVID-19 were collected in the United States, Italy and Spain. The cDNA or gDNA used as material had been derived from T cells, B-cell-depleted T cells, or PBMCs.

This chain connects TRBV12-5 to TRBJ1-2; 7 nucleotides align to TRBD1. Source material: peripheral blood. The source of this sequence is a man between 45 and 60 years old with acute or convalescent COVID-19. The CDR3 protein is CASATGTYGYTF. The CDR3 DNA follows: TGTGCTAGTGCGACAGGGACCTATGGCTACACCTTC.